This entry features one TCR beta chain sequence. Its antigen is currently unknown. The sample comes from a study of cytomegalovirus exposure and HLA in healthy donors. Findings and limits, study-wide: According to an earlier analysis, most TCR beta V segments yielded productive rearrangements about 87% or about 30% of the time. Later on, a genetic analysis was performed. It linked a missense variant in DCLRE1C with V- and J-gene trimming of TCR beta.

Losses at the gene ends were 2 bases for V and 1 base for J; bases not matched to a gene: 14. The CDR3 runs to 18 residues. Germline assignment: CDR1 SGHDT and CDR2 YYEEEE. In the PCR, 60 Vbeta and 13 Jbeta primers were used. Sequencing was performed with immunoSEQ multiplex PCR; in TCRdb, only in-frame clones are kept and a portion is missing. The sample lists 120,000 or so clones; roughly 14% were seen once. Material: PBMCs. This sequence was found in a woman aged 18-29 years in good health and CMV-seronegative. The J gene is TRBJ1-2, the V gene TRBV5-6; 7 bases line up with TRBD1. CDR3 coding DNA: TGTGCCAGCAGCTTTGCTCCACTTCGGGACAGTTTTAACTATGGCTACACCTTC. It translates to CASSFAPLRDSFNYGYTF.